This TCR beta chain was sequenced for a study of vaccination effects on CD4 cells after COVID-19. Some clones are missing from TCRdb's copy, which holds only in-frame ones; the method was immunoSEQ multiplex PCR. The sample carries about 45,000 clones, approximately 70% recorded once. After expansion with viral peptide pools in the ViraFEST assay, antigen-specific CD4+ T cells were sequenced. When less than 11 days of culture had elapsed, CD4+ T cells were isolated. Confirmation by PCR established that the person had SARS-CoV-2 infection between March and December 2020. Comment on this clone: Its antigen is unidentified.

The sequences come from CD4+ T cells from PBMCs cultured with a peptide pool, collected before COVID-19 vaccination. The receptor was derived from a human donor who had a prior SARS-CoV-2 infection.

The CDR3 sequence is CASSPQGQSYEQYF. The DNA of the CDR3 is TGCGCCAGCAGCCCACAGGGACAGTCCTACGAGCAGTACTTC. The chain couples TRBV5-1 to TRBJ2-7; 7 bases map to TRBD1. V lost 4 bases, J lost 1 base, and 5 bases stayed unmatched. In germline, CDR1 is SGHRS, CDR2 YFSETQ. The CDR3 runs to 14 residues.